The next 24 T cell receptor beta chains were all read from a single sample in a study of cytomegalovirus exposure and HLA in healthy donors. With 60 Vbeta and 13 Jbeta primers, the PCR was carried out. Assay used: immunoSEQ multiplex PCR; TCRdb lists only in-frame clones, some missing. The sample contains approximately 130,000 clones, 75% to 85% of which appear only once. The sample taken for sequencing was PBMCs. The receptors here all came from a woman aged 50 to 60 in good health and CMV-seropositive.

In this sample, this clone turned up a few times. CDR3 sequence: CTSSHHKENYGYTF. Here the CDR3 DNA reads TGCACCAGCAGCCACCACAAAGAAAACTATGGCTACACCTTC. This chain uses TRBV1 with TRBJ1-2; TRBD1 was called by the table and not checked on the DNA. TRBV1 is noted as a pseudogene. CDR3 length: 14 residues.

The CDR3 is CASSFSGYPYEQYF. In DNA form, the CDR3 reads TGCGCCAGCAGCTTCTCGGGGTACCCCTACGAGCAGTACTTC. The genes are TRBV5-1 and TRBJ2-7; D is perhaps TRBD2 (5 bases). Germline V gives CDR1 SGHRS, CDR2 YFSETQ. V lost 2 bases, J lost 2 bases, and 11 bases lay in between. The CDR3 has 14 amino acids.

This chain uses TRBV13 with TRBJ1-5; 8 nucleotides line up with TRBD1. After removal of 0 bases from V and 3 bases from J, the junction contained 4 bases not matched to a gene. The CDR3 extends over 16 amino acids. CDR1 PRHDT and CDR2 FYEKMQ come from the germline V gene (reference sequence). The CDR3 nucleotides read TGTGCCAGCAGCTTAGGCAGGGGGCGGGACAATCAGCCCCAGCATTTT. As protein: CASSLGRGRDNQPQHF.

The rearrangement links TRBV30 to TRBJ2-7; 13 bases match TRBD2. This CDR3 is built from 16 residues. The V gene end was trimmed by 7 bases and the J gene end by 0 bases; junction bases not matched to a gene: 9. Germline V gives CDR1 GTSNPN, CDR2 SVGIG (reference sequence). The CDR3 loop is CASKTSGGIPSYEQYF. As DNA, the CDR3 is TGTGCCTCAAAGACTAGCGGGGGGATCCCCTCCTACGAGCAGTACTTC.

This clone was seen a few times. The chain uses TRBV6-5 and TRBJ2-2; TRBD2 aligns across 7 bases. V trimming: 6 bases; J trimming: 9 bases; junction bases outside the gene matches: 7. The CDR3 covers 13 residues. CDR1 is MNHEY and CDR2 is SVGAGI in the germline V gene. In DNA form, the CDR3 reads TGTGCCAGCAGGCAGACTAGCCGGTGGGAGCTGTTTTTT. Its protein is CASRQTSRWELFF.

The rearrangement links TRBV6-5 to TRBJ2-7; D perhaps matches TRBD1 (6 bases). The germline CDR1 and CDR2 sequences are MNHEY and SVGAGI. The CDR3 is 14 residues long. The V end lost 3 bases, the J end lost 2 bases, and 11 bases lay between the germline ends. The CDR3 nucleotides read TGTGCCAGCAGTTATACAGGGTTTCCCTACGAGCAGTACTTC. It specifies CASSYTGFPYEQYF.

The V gene is TRBV27, the J gene TRBJ2-1, with 10 bases aligning to TRBD2. Losses at the gene ends were 2 bases for V and 8 bases for J; bases not matched to a gene: 3. This CDR3 is 14 amino acids long. CDR1 is MNHEY and CDR2 is SMNVEV in the germline V gene (reference sequence). CDR3 in DNA: TGTGCCAGCAGTTTAGTAGCGGGAGGCCATGAGCAGTTCTTC. Protein sequence: CASSLVAGGHEQFF.

This clone was seen a handful of times. This sequence joins TRBV29-1 and TRBJ1-1, with a tentative D call TRBD1 (6 bases). Germline CDR1 SQVTM, CDR2 ANQGSEA. CDR3 length equals 14 residues. Deletions cut 2 bases from V and 1 base from J, with 11 bases between. The CDR3: CSVEQGPQNTEAFF. CDR3 coding DNA: TGCAGCGTTGAACAGGGGCCACAGAACACTGAAGCTTTCTTT.

The chain recombines TRBV7-2 with TRBJ2-5; a possible D gene is TRBD2 (6 bases). The germline gives CDR1 SGHTA, CDR2 FQGNSA. Trimming took 8 bases from V and 0 from J, leaving 7 bases between them. This CDR3 spans 12 amino acids. The DNA for the CDR3 is TGTGCCAGCGGGGGGTACCAAGAGACCCAGTACTTC. Protein sequence: CASGGYQETQYF.

This clone came up a few times. The chain couples TRBV11-3 to TRBJ1-1, with D perhaps matching TRBD1 (6 bases). The CDR3 covers 16 residues. The germline V and J ends were trimmed by 1 base and 1 base, with 13 bases remaining between them. Germline V lookup: CDR1 SGHNT, CDR2 YENEEA. As DNA, the CDR3 is TGTGCCAGCAGCTTAGGGGCCGGGACAACGAACACTGAAGCTTTCTTT. It encodes CASSLGAGTTNTEAFF. Full variable domain (remainder filled in from reference TRBV11-3 and TRBJ1-1): EAGVVQSPRYKIIEKKQPVAFWCNPISGHNTLYWYLQNLGQGPELLIRYENEEAVDDSQLPKDRFSAERLKGVDSTLKIQPAELGDSAVYLCASSLGAGTTNTEAFFGQGTRLTVV.

The V and J genes are TRBV7-3 and TRBJ2-7; maybe TRBD1 (7 bases). V lost 5 bases and J lost 5, with 16 bases in between. The CDR3 contains 14 residues. Germline-derived CDR1 and CDR2 are SGHTA and FQGTGA. Here the CDR3 reads CASSRQGGGHEQYF. The DNA of the CDR3 is TGTGCCAGCAGCAGACAGGGTGGAGGGCACGAGCAGTACTTC.

J is TRBJ1-3 and V is TRBV13, with D possibly being TRBD1 (5 bases). V was pared by 6 bases and J by 4 bases, with 13 bases between. Germline CDR1 reads PRHDT; CDR2 reads FYEKMQ (reference sequence). The CDR3 extends over 14 amino acids. Here the CDR3 DNA reads TGTGCCAGCAGACAAAGGGGTCTCGGAAACACCATATATTTT. This codes for CASRQRGLGNTIYF.

The chain links TRBV7-9 to TRBJ1-1; 9 nucleotides line up with TRBD1. In germline, CDR1 is SEHNR, CDR2 FQNEAQ (reference sequence). This CDR3 comprises 15 residues. V shed 1 base, J shed 1 base, and the junction held 1 base outside the gene matches. CDR3 in DNA: TGTGCCAGCAGCTTAGGGGGACAGGGGAACACTGAAGCTTTCTTT. Protein: CASSLGGQGNTEAFF.

The rearrangement uses TRBV10-3 and TRBJ2-1; 11 nucleotides agree with TRBD2. Germline values: CDR1 ENHRY, CDR2 SYGVKD. The CDR3 covers 14 residues. Germline trimming cut 6 bases from V and 13 bases from J; bases unmatched to any gene: 11. CDR3 loop: CAIRPGLAAGEQFF. The CDR3 nucleotides read TGTGCCATCAGGCCGGGACTAGCGGCCGGGGAACAGTTCTTC.

The rearrangement uses TRBV12-5 and TRBJ2-4; a weak D match, TRBD2 (6 bases). Germline V lookup: CDR1 LGHNT, CDR2 FRNRAP. CDR3 length equals 18 residues. Trimming cost V 7 bases and J 0 bases, with 22 bases left between them. CDR3 DNA sequence: TGTGCTAGTGCTCCAACCTACGGGGGAGCAGTAGCCAAAAACATTCAGTACTTC. Its translation: CASAPTYGGAVAKNIQYF.

The CDR3 is CASSPTDRDSPLHF. CDR3 DNA sequence: TGTGCCAGCTCACCAACGGACAGGGATTCACCCCTCCACTTT. V and J are TRBV18 and TRBJ1-6; 8 bases are a match to TRBD1. CDR1 KGHSH and CDR2 LQKENI come from the germline V gene. The CDR3 sequence is 14 residues long. With V trimmed by 2 bases and J by 8 bases, 2 bases remained unmatched.

This chain joins TRBV7-2 and TRBJ1-6; possible D gene TRBD1, 5 bases. V lost 3 bases to trimming and J lost 7 bases, with 10 bases between them. The CDR3 length is 14 residues. Germline lookup yields CDR1 SGHTA and CDR2 FQGNSA. The CDR3 region has the DNA TGTGCCAGCAGCTTCGGGGGGGAGAATTCACCCCTCCACTTT. Its protein is CASSFGGENSPLHF. The full variable domain, with the rest looked up from reference TRBV7-2 and TRBJ1-6, is GAGVSQSPSNKVTEKGKDVELRCDPISGHTALYWYRQSLGQGLEFLIYFQGNSAPDKSGLPSDRFSAERTGGSVSTLTIQRTQQEDSAVYLCASSFGGENSPLHFGNGTRLTVT.

The chain combines TRBV29-1 with TRBJ1-2; possible D gene TRBD1, 6 bases. The germline V gene has CDR1 SQVTM and CDR2 ANQGSEA. The CDR3 has 14 residues. V was pared by 5 bases and J by 4 bases, with 17 bases between. The CDR3 DNA reads TGCAGCGTTACGGCAGGGGCGCTGGGCTATGGCTACACCTTC. Translated: CSVTAGALGYGYTF.

This clone was counted between two and nine times. The CDR3 sequence: CASSLDSTTTYEQYF. CDR3 DNA: TGTGCCAGCAGTTTGGACAGTACCACCACCTACGAGCAGTACTTC. V is TRBV6-5 and J is TRBJ2-7, with D possibly being TRBD1 (6 bases). This CDR3 is built from 15 residues. Between the trimmed V and J ends, which lost 4 bases and 2 bases, there was a span of 15 bases. The germline gives CDR1 MNHEY, CDR2 SVGAGI.

The chain is built from TRBV5-1 and TRBJ2-3; D uncertain. The CDR3 contains 14 residues. Germline CDR1 and CDR2: SGHRS and YFSETQ. Trimming removed 3 bases at V and 2 bases at J, with 10 bases between. For the CDR3, the DNA is TGCGCCAGCAGCTCCCGGGTTTCCACAGATACGCAGTATTTT. Translation gives CASSSRVSTDTQYF.

This clone was detected only a few times. One junction end does not reproduce the germline sequence, and a read error may be involved. The rearrangement links TRBV5-5 to TRBJ2-3; 8 bases match TRBD2. The CDR3 has 14 residues. Germline lookup yields CDR1 SGHKS and CDR2 YYEKEE (reference sequence). The CDR3 reads CASSLDAGLAGFDF. As DNA, the CDR3 is TGTGCCAGCAGCTTGGACGCTGGGCTAGCGGGTTTTGATTTT.

The CDR3 DNA reads TGTGCCAGCAGTTACACGGCGTCCGGGGGATCCTACGAGCAGTACTTC. This gives the protein CASSYTASGGSYEQYF. The chain couples TRBV6-5 to TRBJ2-7; a possible D gene is TRBD2 (6 bases). Germline lookup yields CDR1 MNHEY and CDR2 SVGAGI. The CDR3 length is 16 residues. V lost 2 bases and J lost 1, with 15 bases in between.

This clone appeared a few times. The chain joins TRBV6-6 to TRBJ1-2; no clear D gene. CDR1 is MNHNY, CDR2 SVGAGI, per germline (reference sequence). CDR3 size: 12 residues. V lost 6 bases and J lost 8, with 13 bases in between. CDR3 residues: CASRLERAGYTF. The CDR3 nucleotides read TGTGCCAGCAGGCTGGAGAGGGCCGGCTACACCTTC.

The chain links TRBV30 to TRBJ1-2; 7 bases map to TRBD1. This CDR3 spans 15 amino acids. Trimming took 2 bases from V and 1 from J; bases not matched to a gene: 7. Germline CDR1 and CDR2: GTSNPN and SVGIG (reference sequence). The chain's CDR3 is CAWSSLGQLNYGYTF. In nucleotides, the CDR3 is TGTGCCTGGAGTTCATTGGGACAGCTTAACTATGGCTACACCTTC.